The 9 T cell receptor beta chains below were found in one sample sequenced in a study of Ad26.COV2.S vaccination and SARS-CoV-2 variants. The sample's treatment: 15 to 20 received Ad26.COV2.S at low or high dose, single or two shots; several received placebo; per-sample allocation not given. Day 63 after the first injection of vaccine or placebo was the sampling time. Some clones are missing from TCRdb's copy, which holds only in-frame ones; the method was immunoSEQ multiplex PCR. In the table there are about 350,000 clones, 80% to 90% of which are singletons. Here the sequenced sample was peripheral blood, taken in a trial of Ad26.COV2.S vaccine versus placebo. Every receptor here comes from a person between 18 and 59 years old who received the Ad26.COV2.S COVID-19 vaccine or a placebo.

The gene calls are TRBV7-2 and TRBJ2-1, with D perhaps TRBD2 (5 bases). Trimming left V 5 bases short and J 0 bases short, with 14 bases between. Germline loops: CDR1 SGHTA, CDR2 FQGNSA. This CDR3 contains 16 residues. DNA of the CDR3: TGTGCCAGCAGCCTACACGGTGCGGGCTCCTACAATGAGCAGTTCTTC. This codes for CASSLHGAGSYNEQFF.

J is TRBJ1-2 and V is TRBV29-1, with D uncertain. This CDR3 contains 11 residues. Looked up from germline, CDR1 is SQVTM and CDR2 is ANQGSEA. The V gene lost 5 bases and the J gene lost 1 base, with 5 bases spanning the gap. The CDR3 DNA sequence: TGCAGCGTTTTCTTTAACTATGGCTACACCTTC. Protein: CSVFFNYGYTF.

The chain uses TRBV9 and TRBJ1-2; D perhaps matches TRBD1 (5 bases). Germline V gene data show CDR1 as SGDLS and CDR2 as YYNGEE. The length of the CDR3 is 15 residues. V was pared by 2 bases and J by 2 bases, with 13 bases between. In DNA, the CDR3 is TGTGCCAGCAGCGTGTCCGGGACCCCCAACTATGGCTACACCTTC. This translates into CASSVSGTPNYGYTF.

The chain is built from TRBV29-1 and TRBJ1-1, with D possibly matching TRBD1 (5 bases). The CDR3 is 12 amino acids. Germline V gene data show CDR1 as SQVTM and CDR2 as ANQGSEA. V shed 7 bases and J shed 3 bases, with 12 bases lying between them. CDR3: CSGSGGDTEAFF. The CDR3 DNA follows: TGCAGCGGTTCCGGGGGGGACACTGAAGCTTTCTTT.

The gene calls are TRBV5-1 and TRBJ2-3, with 15 positions matching TRBD2. From germline, CDR1 is SGHRS and CDR2 YFSETQ. The CDR3 length is 18 residues. Unmatched junction bases numbered 2, after V lost 0 bases and J lost 0 bases. The CDR3 DNA sequence: TGCGCCAGCAGCTTGGGGACTAGCGGGGGGGCTAGCACAGATACGCAGTATTTT. Protein: CASSLGTSGGASTDTQYF.

The chain couples TRBV10-3 to TRBJ2-1; 7 bases line up with TRBD1. The CDR3 covers 16 residues. The germline V gene has CDR1 ENHRY and CDR2 SYGVKD. Unmatched junction bases numbered 5, after V lost 3 bases and J lost 0 bases. CDR3 nucleotides: TGTGCCATCAGTGATCGGGGACAGAGCTCCTACAATGAGCAGTTCTTC. Residues: CAISDRGQSSYNEQFF.

The rearrangement joins TRBV7-3 to TRBJ1-1, with no clear D. Germline CDR1 is SGHTA and CDR2 is FQGTGA. There are 13 residues in the CDR3. V was cut by 4 bases and J by 3 bases, with 9 bases left in between. The CDR3 sequence is CASSSYEHTEAFF. The CDR3 DNA sequence: TGTGCCAGCAGCTCCTATGAGCACACTGAAGCTTTCTTT.

The V gene is TRBV5-6, the J gene TRBJ1-2, with D unresolved. Germline V gene lookup returns CDR1 SGHDT and CDR2 YYEEEE. The V end was cut by 2 bases, the J end by 6 bases, with 8 bases between. The CDR3 extends over 12 amino acids. CDR3 protein: CASSLIQDGYTF. The CDR3 DNA reads TGTGCCAGCAGCTTAATACAAGATGGCTACACCTTC.

This clone was detected only once. The rearrangement joins TRBV2 to TRBJ1-5, with D unresolved. Deletions cut 7 bases from V and 0 bases from J, with 7 bases between. The CDR3 has 13 residues. Germline lookup yields CDR1 SNHLY and CDR2 FYNNEI. CDR3 nucleotides: TGTGCCAGCACCTGGGATAGCAATCAGCCCCAGCATTTT. Its protein product is CASTWDSNQPQHF.